The text below deals with one TCR beta chain. This specimen belongs to a study of blood T cell repertoires in COVID-19. Looking at the study overall: The United States, Italy and Spain provided the acute and convalescent COVID-19 samples. Sources were T cells, B-cell-depleted T cells, or PBMCs; the material itself was cDNA or gDNA.

Sequencing was performed with immunoSEQ multiplex PCR; in TCRdb, only in-frame clones are kept and a portion is missing. The sample lists fewer than 500,000 clones, around 89% occurring once. From germline, CDR1 is WSHSY and CDR2 SAAADI. Trimming at V came to 6 bases and at J to 10 bases, leaving 4 bases not matched to a gene. The length of the CDR3 is 12 residues. In terms of age and location, participants ranged from roughly 18 to 100 years and lived in around 22 US areas. This chain joins TRBV10-2 and TRBJ2-1, with 9 bases fitting TRBD1. The TCR was taken from a woman aged 30 to 39 with acute COVID-19. Sequenced input: PBMCs or T cells enriched from blood (not recorded which). The CDR3 coding sequence is TGCGCCAGCAGCGGACAGGGGCTAGAGCAGTTCTTC. Its translation is CASSGQGLEQFF.